The 32 T cell receptor beta chains given below trace back to one sample, sequenced in a study of T cell responses to AZD1222 COVID-19 vaccine (dated by TCRdb to about 2021). The library was prepared using the immunoSEQ multiplex PCR assay. TCRdb holds this immuneACCESS table with in-frame rearrangements only. Some clones are missing; in checked studies, unresolved V genes explain under half, and the rest has no known cause. The sample yields more than 100,000 clones; roughly nine tenths were counted once. Approximately 1.6% of the sample is taken by the ten largest. According to the study, the label for this sample's time point signals: baseline before first vaccination. The sequencing here drew on peripheral blood, taken on day 0 of AZD1222 vaccination. These receptors were obtained from an adult in good health.

The chain joins TRBV6-5 to TRBJ2-7; 7 bases agree with TRBD2. This CDR3 is 15 amino acids long. In germline, CDR1 is MNHEY, CDR2 SVGAGI. Trimming removed 3 bases from V and 0 bases from J; junction bases left unmatched: 5. CDR3 protein: CASSYLAASSYEQYF. The CDR3 nucleotides are TGTGCCAGCAGTTATCTAGCGGCTAGCTCCTACGAGCAGTACTTC.

The V and J genes are TRBV28 and TRBJ1-2, with D hard to call. Trimming took off 8 bases at V and 4 bases at J, with 11 bases between the two ends. Germline values: CDR1 MDHEN, CDR2 SYDVKM. The length of the CDR3 is 12 residues. The CDR3 DNA is TGTGCCAGCTGGGCAGGAGGCTATGGCTACACCTTC. The encoded protein is CASWAGGYGYTF.

V is TRBV4-3 and J is TRBJ1-3; D is undetermined. With 3 bases removed from V and 7 bases from J, the gap between germline ends came to 7 bases. The CDR3 extends over 12 amino acids. In germline, CDR1 is LGHNA, CDR2 YSLEER. As DNA, the CDR3 is TGCGCCAGCAGCCATAGCGGGAACACCATATATTTT. Encoded protein: CASSHSGNTIYF.

This chain links TRBV3-1 (or the pseudogene TRBV3-2) with TRBJ1-6, with D possibly TRBD1 on 5 matching bases. CDR3 length equals 15 residues. Germline values: CDR1 LGHDT, CDR2 YNNKEL (reference sequence). Trimming pared 4 bases from V and 7 bases from J, leaving 14 bases between. CDR3 loop: CASSPWGGKNSPLHF. The CDR3 DNA is TGTGCCAGCAGCCCGTGGGGCGGAAAAAATTCACCCCTCCACTTT.

The V call is TRBV28, the J call TRBJ1-4; D gene uncertain. The CDR3 sequence is 12 residues long. Germline V gene data show CDR1 as MDHEN and CDR2 as SYDVKM. The V end lost 9 bases, the J end lost 6 bases, and 11 bases lay between the germline ends. DNA for the CDR3: TGTGCCAGTTGGTCCGGGGATGAAAAACTGTTTTTT. Its protein product is CASWSGDEKLFF. The whole variable domain, remainder taken from reference TRBV28 and TRBJ1-4, is DVKVTQSSRYLVKRTGEKVFLECVQDMDHENMFWYRQDPGLGLRLIYFSYDVKMKEKGDIPEGYSVSREKKERFSLILESASTNQTSMYLCASWSGDEKLFFGSGTQLSVL.

This chain joins TRBV7-9 and TRBJ2-7; TRBD2 aligns across 10 bases. Germline V gene sequence: CDR1 SEHNR, CDR2 FQNEAQ (reference sequence). The CDR3 consists of 13 residues. The V segment lost 7 bases and the J segment 6 bases; nucleotides outside the gene matches: 6. CDR3 nucleotide sequence: TGTGCCAGCAAGCTAGCGGGAGTGTTCGAGCAGTACTTC. The encoded protein is CASKLAGVFEQYF.

The J gene is TRBJ2-7, the V gene TRBV15; TRBD2 matches at 7 bases. Germline lookup yields CDR1 LNHNV and CDR2 YYDKDF (reference sequence). The CDR3 spans 15 residues. Trimming at V came to 3 bases and at J to 2 bases, leaving 7 bases not matched to a gene. Here the CDR3 reads CATSRGGDRAYEQYF. In DNA form, the CDR3 reads TGTGCCACCAGCAGGGGGGGGGACCGTGCCTACGAGCAGTACTTC.

CDR3 DNA: TGTGCCAGCAGTCCCCAGCGGGGAGGGAGCACAGATACGCAGTATTTT. Translation: CASSPQRGGSTDTQYF. The chain employs TRBV6-2 or TRBV6-3 and TRBJ2-3; 7 bases agree with TRBD2. The CDR3 is made up of 16 amino acids. Unmatched junction bases numbered 8, after V lost 5 bases and J lost 0 bases. The V gene's germline CDR1 is MNHEY and CDR2 SVGEGT.

This clone has only a few counts. This chain links TRBV18 with TRBJ1-5; tentative D call: TRBD1 (5 bases). The V end lost 6 bases, the J end lost 4 bases, and 10 bases lay between the germline ends. There are 13 residues in the CDR3. Germline CDR1 is KGHSH and CDR2 is LQKENI. In DNA form, the CDR3 reads TGTGCCAGCTCTATACAGGTTAATCAGCCCCAGCATTTT. Protein product: CASSIQVNQPQHF.

CDR3: CSASQNQPQHF. CDR3 nucleotide sequence: TGCAGTGCTAGTCAAAATCAGCCCCAGCATTTT. The chain links TRBV20-1 to TRBJ1-5; no reliable D call. Trimming took off 3 bases at V and 4 bases at J, with 4 bases between the two ends. Germline V gives CDR1 DFQATT, CDR2 SNEGSKA (reference sequence). The CDR3 loop spans 11 amino acids.

The V gene is TRBV6-5, the J gene TRBJ1-2; no clear D gene. Trimming took off 6 bases at V and 4 bases at J, with 18 bases between the two ends. CDR3 size: 15 residues. CDR1 and CDR2 (germline): MNHEY, SVGAGI. CDR3 coding DNA: TGTGCCAGCAGCGCCCAGGACGGCGAGTTCTATGGCTACACCTTC. Translated, it gives CASSAQDGEFYGYTF.

The CDR3 region has the DNA TGTGCCAGCAGCAAAGCACAGGGAGTTCAGAACACTGAAGCTTTCTTT. Amino acids: CASSKAQGVQNTEAFF. The chain has TRBV21-1 and TRBJ1-1; the table gives TRBD1 as D, unverified against the DNA. TRBV21-1 is reported as a pseudogene. The CDR3 has 16 residues.

CDR3 nucleotides: TGTGCCACCAGTGAGATGACAGGTCCCACCGGGGAGCTGTTTTTT. Translated: CATSEMTGPTGELFF. The chain links TRBV24-1 to TRBJ2-2, with D tentatively TRBD1 (6 bases). The V end was cut by 4 bases, the J end by 4 bases, with 12 bases between. Germline lookup yields CDR1 KGHDR and CDR2 SFDVKD. This CDR3 comprises 15 residues.

This chain links TRBV15 with TRBJ1-5; TRBD1 is a possible D gene (5 bases). The CDR3 is made up of 14 amino acids. Germline assignment: CDR1 LNHNV and CDR2 YYDKDF (reference sequence). Trimming stripped 0 bases from V and 7 bases from J, with 10 bases between. DNA of the CDR3: TGTGCCACCAGCAGAGAGTTACAGGTACAGCCCCAGCATTTT. Amino acid sequence: CATSRELQVQPQHF. The full variable domain, in which reference TRBV15 and TRBJ1-5 provide the parts outside the CDR3, is DAMVIQNPRYQVTQFGKPVTLSCSQTLNHNVMYWYQQKSSQAPKLLFHYYDKDFNNEADTPDNFQSRRPNTSFCFLDIRSPGLGDTAMYLCATSRELQVQPQHFGDGTRLSIL.

The chain links TRBV6-4 to TRBJ2-2, with TRBD2 matching over 7 bases. V shed 2 bases, J shed 3 bases, and the junction held 0 bases outside the gene matches. Per the germline V gene, CDR1 is MRHNA and CDR2 is SNTAGT. The CDR3 spans 14 residues. CDR3 amino acids: CASSDGGDTGELFF. The CDR3 nucleotides read TGTGCCAGCAGTGACGGGGGGGACACCGGGGAGCTGTTTTTT.

The chain employs TRBV9 and TRBJ1-4; D not certain. This CDR3 comprises 15 residues. Germline CDR1 reads SGDLS; CDR2 reads YYNGEE. Between the trimmed V and J ends, which lost 0 bases and 7 bases, there was a span of 13 bases. This chain's CDR3 is CASSVGSQAGEKLFF. The CDR3 bases are TGTGCCAGCAGCGTAGGGTCTCAGGCGGGTGAAAAACTGTTTTTT.

The V call is TRBV7-2, the J call TRBJ1-4; D gene unclear. The CDR3 has 14 residues. Germline assignment: CDR1 SGHTA and CDR2 FQGNSA. Trimming pared 5 bases from V and 0 bases from J, leaving 7 bases between. In nucleotides, the CDR3 is TGTGCCAGCAGCCCAAGGTCAACTAATGAAAAACTGTTTTTT. Protein: CASSPRSTNEKLFF. Combining the CDR3 with reference TRBV7-2 and TRBJ1-4 gives the whole variable domain GAGVSQSPSNKVTEKGKDVELRCDPISGHTALYWYRQSLGQGLEFLIYFQGNSAPDKSGLPSDRFSAERTGGSVSTLTIQRTQQEDSAVYLCASSPRSTNEKLFFGSGTQLSVL.

This rearrangement joins TRBV9 to TRBJ2-7; tentatively, D is TRBD1 (6 bases). V was shortened by 0 bases and J by 4 bases, with 14 bases between the two germline ends. From germline, CDR1 is SGDLS and CDR2 YYNGEE. The CDR3 is made up of 15 amino acids. The CDR3 nucleotides are TGTGCCAGCAGCGTAGCCCCAGGGGAAGGTTACGAGCAGTACTTC. It specifies CASSVAPGEGYEQYF.

The chain has TRBV11-2 and TRBJ1-1; D is unresolved. CDR3 length: 14 amino acids. V dropped 5 bases and J dropped 0 bases, with 10 bases sitting between them. Germline assignment: CDR1 SGHAT and CDR2 FQNNGV. CDR3 DNA: TGTGCCAGCAGCCTCCCCAAGATGAACACTGAAGCTTTCTTT. Amino acids: CASSLPKMNTEAFF.

The J gene is TRBJ1-2, the V gene TRBV29-1; the D is unclear. With 3 bases removed from V and 2 bases from J, the gap between germline ends came to 7 bases. Germline assignment: CDR1 SQVTM and CDR2 ANQGSEA. CDR3 length: 12 residues. The DNA of the CDR3 is TGCAGCGTTGATGCGCGAAACTATGGCTACACCTTC. Encoded protein: CSVDARNYGYTF. Drawing the rest from reference TRBV29-1 and TRBJ1-2, the complete variable domain is SAVISQKPSRDICQRGTSLTIQCQVDSQVTMMFWYRQQPGQSLTLIATANQGSEATYESGFVIDKFPISRPNLTFSTLTVSNMSPEDSSIYLCSVDARNYGYTFGSGTRLTVV.

The chain uses TRBV5-1 and TRBJ2-2; D is uncertain. Germline V gene data show CDR1 as SGHRS and CDR2 as YFSETQ. The CDR3 spans 15 residues. V lost 0 bases and J lost 0, with 6 bases in between. CDR3 loop: CASSLAEPNTGELFF. In DNA, the CDR3 is TGCGCCAGCAGCTTGGCGGAACCGAACACCGGGGAGCTGTTTTTT.

This clone was counted between two and nine times. This chain uses TRBV28 with TRBJ1-1; TRBD1 is a possible D gene (5 bases). V gave up 7 bases and J gave up 11 bases, with 14 bases separating them. The V gene's germline CDR1 is MDHEN and CDR2 SYDVKM. This CDR3 has 11 amino acids. Written as DNA, the CDR3 is TGTGCCAGCATTCCCCGGGACGCGGCTTTCTTT. This encodes CASIPRDAAFF.

V and J are TRBV19 and TRBJ1-1; 9 nucleotides align to TRBD1. Germline-derived CDR1 and CDR2 are LNHDA and SQIVND (reference sequence). The J segment lost 1 base and the V segment lost 5 bases, leaving 2 bases of the junction unmatched. The CDR3 sequence is 14 residues long. CDR3 protein: CASSLQGANTEAFF. The DNA for the CDR3 is TGTGCCAGTAGTCTACAGGGGGCGAACACTGAAGCTTTCTTT.

The chain combines TRBV6-5 with TRBJ2-7, with a possible D match to TRBD1 (6 bases). The length of the CDR3 is 13 residues. The ends were cut back, 4 bases at V and 5 bases at J, with 12 bases in the middle. CDR1 is MNHEY, CDR2 SVGAGI, per germline. The CDR3 sequence is CASSSPQGNEQYF. The CDR3 DNA reads as TGTGCCAGCAGTTCGCCCCAGGGGAACGAGCAGTACTTC.

The V and J genes are TRBV9 and TRBJ2-5; D not resolved. Germline lookup yields CDR1 SGDLS and CDR2 YYNGEE. The CDR3 consists of 13 residues. V lost 0 bases and J lost 4, with 7 bases in between. CDR3 amino acids: CASSVAIGETQYF. CDR3 bases: TGTGCCAGCAGCGTAGCTATCGGAGAGACCCAGTACTTC.

There are a few counts of this clone. CDR3 region: CASSPTRRPYNEQFF. The CDR3 DNA reads as TGTGCCAGCAGTCCCACTAGGCGCCCCTACAATGAGCAGTTCTTC. The V call is TRBV28, the J call TRBJ2-1; weak D call: TRBD2 (5 bases). The germline V gene has CDR1 MDHEN and CDR2 SYDVKM. V was pared by 5 bases and J by 2 bases, with 13 bases between. CDR3 length equals 15 residues.

The chain couples TRBV24-1 to TRBJ1-4; D unclear. CDR1 is KGHDR and CDR2 is SFDVKD in the germline V gene. Trimming pared 4 bases from V and 7 bases from J, leaving 9 bases between. CDR3 length: 13 residues. CDR3: CATSDYNGEKLFF. The DNA for the CDR3 is TGTGCCACCAGTGACTATAATGGTGAAAAACTGTTTTTT.

The chain joins TRBV9 to TRBJ1-3; no reliable D call. The CDR3 spans 17 residues. V gave up 0 bases and J gave up 0 bases, with 13 bases separating them. Germline V lookup: CDR1 SGDLS, CDR2 YYNGEE. The CDR3 loop reads CASSVDKDLPSGNTIYF. The CDR3 nucleotides read TGTGCCAGCAGCGTAGACAAGGACTTACCCTCTGGAAACACCATATATTTT.

The CDR3 sequence: CASSPQTGDSNQPQHF. In nucleotides, the CDR3 is TGTGCCAGCTCACCCCAAACAGGGGATAGCAATCAGCCCCAGCATTTT. V and J are TRBV18 and TRBJ1-5; 7 positions agree with TRBD1. Germline loops: CDR1 KGHSH, CDR2 LQKENI. The length of the CDR3 is 16 residues. V lost 3 bases to trimming and J lost 0 bases; unmatched junction nucleotides: 5. Using reference TRBV18 and TRBJ1-5 for the parts outside the CDR3, the full variable domain is NAGVMQNPRHLVRRRGQEARLRCSPMKGHSHVYWYRQLPEEGLKFMVYLQKENIIDESGMPKERFSAEFPKEGPSILRIQQVVRGDSAAYFCASSPQTGDSNQPQHFGDGTRLSIL.

This clone was detected a few times. The chain couples TRBV28 to TRBJ2-1, with no clear D. From germline, CDR1 is MDHEN and CDR2 SYDVKM. The V end was cut by 4 bases, the J end by 2 bases, with 24 bases between. The CDR3 is made up of 19 amino acids. The CDR3 nucleotides are TGTGCCAGCAGTTGGGTAACCACACCTAAAGTTGGAACCTACAATGAGCAGTTCTTC. It encodes CASSWVTTPKVGTYNEQFF.

CDR3: CASGWGRSTDTQYF. The CDR3 region has the DNA TGTGCTAGTGGTTGGGGACGGAGCACAGATACGCAGTATTTT. The chain combines TRBV12-5 with TRBJ2-3, with D possibly being TRBD1 or TRBD2 (5 bases each). The CDR3 is made up of 14 amino acids. Germline CDR1 and CDR2: LGHNT and FRNRAP. Trimming removed 4 bases from V and 0 bases from J, with 8 bases in between.

The chain is built from TRBV18 and TRBJ2-4; D not resolved. The CDR3 is made up of 11 amino acids. CDR1 and CDR2 from the germline V gene are KGHSH and LQKENI. The germline V and J ends were trimmed by 6 bases and 1 base, with 1 base remaining between them. The CDR3 bases are TGTGCCAGCTCCGCCAAAAACATTCAGTACTTC. This encodes CASSAKNIQYF.